Presented here are 30 T cell receptor beta chains from one specimen sequenced in a study of T-cell memory formation after mild COVID-19. Each CDR3 protein gets one entry after TCRdb re-called the 5' RACE reads with MiXCR. Of some 57,000 distinct CDR3 sequences listed, about 12% are singletons. Input material: PBMCs or a T cell subset sorted from them (not recorded which). These receptors all come from a man aged 18 to 30 who had mild COVID-19 (a few samples of this study predate the infection). Cell type and time point are not known.

The chain couples TRBV5-5 to TRBJ1-5, with D perhaps matching TRBD1 (5 bases). V was shortened by 4 bases and J by 1 base, with 18 bases between the two germline ends. The CDR3 totals 17 residues. Germline-derived CDR1 and CDR2 are SGHKS and YYEKEE (reference sequence). CDR3 bases: TGTGCCAGCAGCAAGAGCCCCCAGGGTGGCAGCAATCAGCCCCAGCATTTT. The encoded protein is CASSKSPQGGSNQPQHF.

This clonotype appeared a few times. The gene calls are TRBV7-8 and TRBJ2-7, with a tentative D call TRBD1 (6 bases). There are 13 residues in the CDR3. Deletions cut 5 bases from V and 6 bases from J, with 14 bases between. The germline gives CDR1 SGHVS, CDR2 FQNEAQ. Here the CDR3 reads CASSQDTGSEQYV. CDR3 coding DNA: TGTGCCAGCAGCCAGGACACAGGGAGCGAGCAGTACGTC.

This clonotype was counted only a few times. In DNA form, the CDR3 reads TGCGCCAGCAGCCGACAGGGGGACCCCAATGAGCAGTTCTTC. It is translated as CASSRQGDPNEQFF. The chain uses TRBV5-1 and TRBJ2-1; 9 positions match TRBD1. The germline gives CDR1 SGHRS, CDR2 YFSETQ. The trim removed 4 bases at V and 6 bases at J, leaving 5 bases unmatched. The CDR3 runs to 14 residues.

This sequence joins TRBV2 and TRBJ1-1, with D tentatively TRBD1 (6 bases). The CDR3 has 13 amino acids. V lost 7 bases to trimming and J lost 6 bases, with 15 bases between them. Germline CDR1 and CDR2: SNHLY and FYNNEI. Here the CDR3 reads CASTATGQPEAFF. The DNA for the CDR3 is TGTGCCAGCACCGCTACAGGGCAGCCTGAAGCTTTCTTT.

In its sample, this clonotype was seen many times. V gene TRBV27 combines with J gene TRBJ2-1; no firm D call. Germline lookup yields CDR1 MNHEY and CDR2 SMNVEV (reference sequence). Between the trimmed V and J ends, which lost 3 bases and 5 bases, there was a span of 11 bases. The CDR3 runs to 14 residues. CDR3 sequence: CASSLAAVDNEQFF. The CDR3 nucleotides are TGTGCCAGCAGTTTGGCAGCAGTAGACAATGAGCAGTTCTTC.

The sample holds a few counts of this clonotype. The chain couples TRBV3-1 to TRBJ2-3; D gene uncertain. In germline, CDR1 is LGHDT, CDR2 YNNKEL (reference sequence). The CDR3 is made up of 12 amino acids. V lost 1 base and J lost 6, with 5 bases in between. The DNA for the CDR3 is TGTGCCAGCAGCCAAGGCCCCGATACGCAGTATTTT. Protein sequence: CASSQGPDTQYF.

This clonotype has only a few counts. The chain employs TRBV5-1 and TRBJ2-1; possibly TRBD2 for D (5 bases). Germline V gene data show CDR1 as SGHRS and CDR2 as YFSETQ. Between the trimmed V and J ends, which lost 2 bases and 2 bases, there was a span of 14 bases. The CDR3 is 16 residues long. The CDR3 DNA follows: TGCGCCAGCAGCTTCCTCCGGGATCAGACCTACAATGAGCAGTTCTTC. It codes for CASSFLRDQTYNEQFF.

V usage is TRBV20-1 and J usage is TRBJ2-4, with D possibly TRBD2 on 6 matching bases. The V end lost 3 bases, the J end lost 3 bases, and 12 bases lay between the germline ends. Germline lookup yields CDR1 DFQATT and CDR2 SNEGSKA (reference sequence). CDR3 length equals 14 residues. The CDR3 region has the DNA TGCAGTGCTAGGGAGGGGTTGGTCAAAAACATTCAGTACTTC. This codes for CSAREGLVKNIQYF.

This clonotype was counted only a few times. V gene TRBV28 combines with J gene TRBJ1-1, with 8 bases fitting TRBD1. The J segment lost 3 bases and the V segment lost 6 bases, leaving 6 bases of the junction unmatched. The CDR3 is 14 residues long. Germline values: CDR1 MDHEN, CDR2 SYDVKM. The CDR3 is CASRSGQVDTEAFF. CDR3 in DNA: TGTGCCAGCAGATCGGGACAGGTGGACACTGAAGCTTTCTTT. The variable domain in full, completed from reference TRBV28 and TRBJ1-1, reads DVKVTQSSRYLVKRTGEKVFLECVQDMDHENMFWYRQDPGLGLRLIYFSYDVKMKEKGDIPEGYSVSREKKERFSLILESASTNQTSMYLCASRSGQVDTEAFFGQGTRLTVV.

The table lists this clonotype with a few counts. The chain has TRBV10-3 and TRBJ2-7, with 7 bases identical to TRBD2. This CDR3 is built from 16 residues. V was pared by 0 bases and J by 0 bases, with 5 bases of the junction left unmatched. Germline V lookup: CDR1 ENHRY, CDR2 SYGVKD. The chain's CDR3 is CAISESISGSSYEQYF. The DNA of the CDR3 is TGTGCCATCAGTGAGTCGATTAGCGGGTCCTCCTACGAGCAGTACTTC.

This clonotype was counted a single time. V is TRBV21-1 and J is TRBJ2-7; the table names TRBD2, a call not compared with the DNA. TRBV21-1 is a pseudogene segment. The CDR3 is 18 amino acids. The CDR3 sequence: CASSSQNYPTTNYVEQYF. CDR3 DNA sequence: TGTGCCAGCAGCTCACAGAACTACCCCACGACTAACTACGTCGAGCAGTACTTC.

Only a few counts were recorded for this clonotype. The genes are TRBV11-2 and TRBJ2-1, with D uncertain. The CDR3 has 11 residues. Germline-derived CDR1 and CDR2 are SGHAT and FQNNGV. V was pared by 6 bases and J by 11 bases, with 11 bases between. This CDR3 is CASSFGRQQFF. The CDR3 DNA sequence: TGTGCCAGCAGTTTCGGACGTCAGCAGTTCTTC.

This clonotype was found a few times. V is TRBV2 and J is TRBJ2-7; D is unclear. There are 11 residues in the CDR3. CDR1 SNHLY and CDR2 FYNNEI come from the germline V gene. Trimming shortened V by 3 bases and J by 2 bases, and 2 bases separated the two germline ends. CDR3 protein: CASSDAYEQYV. Written as DNA, the CDR3 is TGTGCCAGCAGTGACGCCTACGAGCAGTACGTC.

This clonotype occurred many times. J is TRBJ2-5 and V is TRBV5-1; perhaps TRBD2 as D (7 bases). This CDR3 spans 15 amino acids. Germline lookup yields CDR1 SGHRS and CDR2 YFSETQ. Trimming took 0 bases from V and 2 from J, leaving 11 bases between them. CDR3 bases: TGCGCCAGCAGCTTGGAAGGGGGAGGGCAAGAGACCCAGTACTTC. As protein: CASSLEGGGQETQYF.

The J gene is TRBJ1-1, the V gene TRBV5-1, with D maybe TRBD1 (5 bases). In germline, CDR1 is SGHRS, CDR2 YFSETQ. The CDR3 contains 14 residues. V lost 0 bases, J lost 0 bases, and 6 bases lay in between. CDR3 sequence (DNA): TGCGCCAGCAGCTTGGTGGGGGTGAACACTGAAGCTTTCTTT. Encoded protein: CASSLVGVNTEAFF. Full variable domain (remainder filled in from reference TRBV5-1 and TRBJ1-1): KAGVTQTPRYLIKTRGQQVTLSCSPISGHRSVSWYQQTPGQGLQFLFEYFSETQRNKGNFPGRFSGRQFSNSRSEMNVSTLELGDSALYLCASSLVGVNTEAFFGQGTRLTVV.

The chain joins TRBV7-2 to TRBJ1-2, with 10 bases identical to TRBD1. This CDR3 contains 14 residues. Unmatched junction bases numbered 4, after V lost 5 bases and J lost 4 bases. The germline gives CDR1 SGHTA, CDR2 FQGNSA. CDR3 in DNA: TGTGCCAGCAGCCGGGACAGGGGTGGCTATGGCTACACCTTC. Translated, it gives CASSRDRGGYGYTF.

In this sample, this clonotype turned up many times. This sequence joins TRBV6-2 or TRBV6-3 and TRBJ2-4, with D possibly being TRBD2 (6 bases). The CDR3 is made up of 15 amino acids. Germline assignment: CDR1 MNHEY and CDR2 SVGEGT. Trimming cost V 5 bases and J 7 bases, with 18 bases left between them. CDR3 DNA: TGTGCCAGCAGTCCCTTTTATTGGGGGAGGAACATTCAGTACTTC. As protein: CASSPFYWGRNIQYF.

This sequence joins TRBV27 and TRBJ2-7; 7 bases line up with TRBD2. The CDR3 has 15 residues. Germline assignment: CDR1 MNHEY and CDR2 SMNVEV (reference sequence). V gave up 5 bases and J gave up 0 bases; unmatched junction bases: 7. Here the CDR3 DNA reads TGTGCCAGCAGTCCCACGGGGGGACTCTCCTACGAGCAGTACGTC. This encodes CASSPTGGLSYEQYV.

There are many counts of this clonotype. This rearrangement joins TRBV12-3 or TRBV12-4 to TRBJ1-1, with 9 bases that match TRBD1. The V and J ends lost 6 bases and 4 bases, in that order; junction bases with no gene match: 6. CDR3 length equals 14 residues. CDR3 DNA sequence: TGTGCCAGCAGGTCACAGGGGGCGCCCACTGAAGCTTTCTTT. Translation: CASRSQGAPTEAFF.

In this sample, this clonotype turned up once. The V and J genes are TRBV2 and TRBJ1-1; D possibly corresponds to TRBD1 (5 bases). The CDR3 extends over 14 amino acids. Looked up from germline, CDR1 is SNHLY and CDR2 is FYNNEI. V was cut by 6 bases and J by 4 bases, with 15 bases left in between. The CDR3 coding sequence is TGTGCCAGCAGGGGACTCCCGGGTGGCACTGAAGCTTTCTTT. Its protein product is CASRGLPGGTEAFF.

This clonotype showed up just a few times. V is TRBV6-5 and J is TRBJ1-1; TRBD1 is a possible D gene (6 bases). Trimming took 6 bases from V and 10 from J, leaving 21 bases between them. The CDR3 is 14 amino acids. The V gene's germline CDR1 is MNHEY and CDR2 SVGAGI. CDR3: CASSPEGDGAGAFF. The CDR3 coding sequence is TGTGCCAGCAGCCCCGAGGGGGATGGGGCTGGAGCTTTCTTT.

This chain uses TRBV6-2 or TRBV6-3 with TRBJ1-4, with D unclear. Germline loops: CDR1 MNHEY, CDR2 SVGEGT. Trimming stripped 11 bases from V and 7 bases from J, with 17 bases between. The CDR3 is 13 amino acids. CDR3 sequence reads: CAVTRPLGEKLFF. The CDR3 DNA reads TGTGCCGTAACGCGCCCCCTCGGTGAAAAACTGTTTTTT.

The chain employs TRBV6-2 or TRBV6-3 and TRBJ1-1; D gene unclear. V was shortened by 2 bases and J by 3 bases, with 1 base between the two germline ends. This CDR3 region has 11 residues. Germline CDR1 reads MNHEY; CDR2 reads SVGEGT. CDR3 amino acids: CASSYDTEAFF. In DNA form, the CDR3 reads TGTGCCAGCAGTTACGACACTGAAGCTTTCTTT.

The J gene is TRBJ2-3, the V gene TRBV7-8; TRBD1 matches 10 bases. Per germline, CDR1 SGHVS and CDR2 FQNEAQ. This CDR3 comprises 14 residues. The J segment lost 6 bases and the V segment lost 4 bases, leaving 4 bases of the junction unmatched. CDR3 nucleotides: TGTGCCAGCAGCTCCGGGACAGGGGCCGATACGCAGTATTTT. Translation: CASSSGTGADTQYF.

The chain employs TRBV19 and TRBJ1-2; possible D gene TRBD1, 5 bases. The germline V and J ends were trimmed by 3 bases and 1 base, with 12 bases remaining between them. The CDR3 extends over 15 amino acids. Looked up from germline, CDR1 is LNHDA and CDR2 is SQIVND (reference sequence). CDR3 sequence: CASSMEGSLNYGYTF. Here the CDR3 DNA reads TGTGCCAGTAGTATGGAGGGGTCCCTTAACTATGGCTACACCTTC.

This rearrangement joins TRBV5-1 to TRBJ1-4, with D perhaps matching TRBD1 (6 bases). The V gene lost 5 bases and the J gene lost 7 bases, with 15 bases spanning the gap. The CDR3 runs 14 residues. Germline lookup yields CDR1 SGHRS and CDR2 YFSETQ. CDR3 protein: CASRSPGAIEKLFF. CDR3 coding DNA: TGCGCCAGCAGGTCCCCAGGGGCGATTGAAAAACTGTTTTTT.

There are many counts of this clonotype. This chain joins TRBV24-1 and TRBJ2-3; the match to TRBD2 covers 12 bases. This CDR3 contains 15 residues. Germline CDR1 KGHDR, CDR2 SFDVKD. V was pared by 6 bases and J by 4 bases, with 4 bases of the junction left unmatched. DNA for the CDR3: TGTGCCACCAGTCCTGCTAGCGGGGGGGCAGATACGCAGTATTTT. This gives the protein CATSPASGGADTQYF.

The chain joins TRBV15 to TRBJ1-5, with TRBD1 as a possible D gene (5 bases). V lost 3 bases, J lost 7 bases, and 10 bases lay in between. The length of the CDR3 is 13 residues. Germline V gene data show CDR1 as LNHNV and CDR2 as YYDKDF (reference sequence). In DNA form, the CDR3 reads TGTGCCACCAGCAGGGGGGGGATCCAGCCCCAGCATTTT. It yields the protein CATSRGGIQPQHF.

This sequence joins TRBV18 and TRBJ2-5; TRBD2 might be the D (6 bases). The CDR3 is 12 amino acids. Germline V CDR1 and CDR2: KGHSH, LQKENI. Trimming left V 1 base short and J 9 bases short, with 9 bases between. The chain's CDR3 is CASSPHRRAQYF. The CDR3 nucleotides are TGTGCCAGCTCACCACATAGGAGGGCCCAGTACTTC.

A few counts support this clonotype. The chain combines TRBV20-1 with TRBJ1-1; no definite D call. Germline CDR1 reads DFQATT; CDR2 reads SNEGSKA (reference sequence). The germline V and J ends were trimmed by 2 bases and 8 bases, with 9 bases remaining between them. This CDR3 is 11 amino acids long. The CDR3 nucleotides are TGCAGTGCTAGACAGAGAAGAGAAGCTTTCTTT. Its protein is CSARQRREAFF.